Detailed here is one T cell receptor beta chain. This record comes from a study of radiotherapy plus CTLA-4 blockade in lung cancer. Study in general: Among patients, over 15% showed objective responses, and over 30% had disease control.

This CDR3 has 16 amino acids. Sequencing used immunoSEQ multiplex PCR; TCRdb keeps in-frame clones, though not all of them. This table holds about 40,000 clones, roughly 85% found once. The chain is built from TRBV21-1 and TRBJ1-5; whether TRBD1, the table's D call, matches the DNA was not checked. TRBV21-1 is a documented pseudogene. Specimen: peripheral blood, collected from a patient treated with radiotherapy plus ipilimumab. This clonotype was sampled from a human donor with non-small cell lung cancer whose response to radiotherapy plus ipilimumab could not be evaluated. CDR3 DNA: TGTGCCAGCAGCAAACCACAGACAGGCCGGAATCAGCCCCAGCATTTT. Translating gives CASSKPQTGRNQPQHF.